The 20 T cell receptor beta chains below were found in one sample sequenced in a study of CD8+ T cells in alopecia areata. Noted treatment: oral pan-JAK inhibitor, 5-10 mg twice daily. cDNA reverse transcribed from extracted RNA served as the sequencing template. Clones were sequenced by immunoSEQ multiplex PCR, and TCRdb holds only the in-frame ones, with some missing. The sample lists about 290,000 clones, about three fifths seen once, with more than 1.5% in the top ten. Here the sequenced sample was CD4+ T cells sorted from blood, taken at week 24, from a patient treated with tofacitinib. These receptors were taken from a human donor with alopecia areata.

This chain uses TRBV30 with TRBJ2-7; possibly TRBD2 for D (6 bases). The germline CDR1 and CDR2 sequences are GTSNPN and SVGIG (reference sequence). V was cut by 2 bases and J by 2 bases, with 13 bases left in between. The CDR3 spans 14 residues. The CDR3: CAWSYRTIAYEQYF. CDR3 DNA: TGTGCCTGGAGTTACCGGACTATTGCCTACGAGCAGTACTTC.

V and J are TRBV4-2 and TRBJ2-5; weak D call: TRBD2 (5 bases). The CDR3 has 17 residues. Trimming stripped 4 bases from V and 10 bases from J, with 28 bases between. CDR1 is LGHNA and CDR2 is YNFKEQ in the germline V gene. CDR3 region: CASSPLATGSHPGSQYF. DNA for the CDR3: TGTGCCAGCAGCCCACTTGCAACGGGGTCGCACCCGGGTAGCCAGTACTTC.

This sequence joins TRBV19 and TRBJ2-7; 12 positions match TRBD1. From germline, CDR1 is LNHDA and CDR2 SQIVND (reference sequence). There are 15 residues in the CDR3. V gave up 3 bases and J gave up 4 bases; unmatched junction bases: 4. Written as DNA, the CDR3 is TGTGCCAGTAGTATCCGGGACAGGGGGCTGTACGAGCAGTACTTC. Residues: CASSIRDRGLYEQYF.

A few counts support this clone. The chain combines TRBV7-2 with TRBJ2-1; possible D gene TRBD1, 6 bases. This CDR3 is built from 16 residues. Germline V gives CDR1 SGHTA, CDR2 FQGNSA. Deletions cut 6 bases from V and 0 bases from J, with 15 bases between. This CDR3 is CASRPRGRSSYNEQFF. CDR3 in DNA: TGTGCCAGCAGGCCCAGGGGCCGTAGCTCCTACAATGAGCAGTTCTTC. The full variable domain, rest sourced from reference TRBV7-2 and TRBJ2-1, is GAGVSQSPSNKVTEKGKDVELRCDPISGHTALYWYRQSLGQGLEFLIYFQGNSAPDKSGLPSDRFSAERTGGSVSTLTIQRTQQEDSAVYLCASRPRGRSSYNEQFFGPGTRLTVL.

In its sample, this clone was seen once. The chain combines TRBV28 with TRBJ1-6, with TRBD1 identical over 9 bases. The CDR3 is 15 amino acids. V dropped 6 bases and J dropped 7; count of bases not matched to a gene: 7. Per germline, CDR1 MDHEN and CDR2 SYDVKM. Here the CDR3 DNA reads TGTGCCAGCAGGAGACCCGGGACAGGGAATTCACCCCTCCACTTT. It is translated as CASRRPGTGNSPLHF.

This chain uses TRBV25-1 with TRBJ2-4, with D possibly matching TRBD2 (6 bases). Germline lookup yields CDR1 MGHDK and CDR2 SYGVNS. V lost 4 bases to trimming and J lost 8 bases, with 12 bases between them. CDR3 length: 13 amino acids. In DNA form, the CDR3 reads TGTGCCAGCAGTGGGGATTGGGAGGACATTCAGTACTTC. This sequence encodes CASSGDWEDIQYF.

The V call is TRBV25-1, the J call TRBJ1-2; 8 nucleotides agree with TRBD1. The CDR3 contains 14 residues. V was clipped by 7 bases and J by 0 bases; unmatched bases: 4. The germline V gene has CDR1 MGHDK and CDR2 SYGVNS. CDR3 amino acids: CASTPGQANYGYTF. The CDR3, as DNA: TGTGCCAGCACACCGGGACAGGCTAACTATGGCTACACCTTC.

The rearrangement joins TRBV5-1 to TRBJ1-2, with a tentative D call TRBD1 (6 bases). Trimming removed 4 bases at V and 5 bases at J, with 9 bases between. This CDR3 is built from 12 residues. Germline V gene sequence: CDR1 SGHRS, CDR2 YFSETQ. CDR3 sequence reads: CASSPTGYGYTF. The CDR3 DNA is TGCGCCAGCAGCCCTACAGGGTATGGCTACACCTTC. Combining the CDR3 with reference TRBV5-1 and TRBJ1-2 gives the whole variable domain KAGVTQTPRYLIKTRGQQVTLSCSPISGHRSVSWYQQTPGQGLQFLFEYFSETQRNKGNFPGRFSGRQFSNSRSEMNVSTLELGDSALYLCASSPTGYGYTFGSGTRLTVV.

This clone came up once. The chain couples TRBV28 to TRBJ2-5; TRBD1 matches at 7 bases. The J segment lost 4 bases and the V segment lost 5 bases, leaving 10 bases of the junction unmatched. The CDR3 loop spans 15 amino acids. The germline V gene has CDR1 MDHEN and CDR2 SYDVKM. CDR3 amino acids: CASSLTGVGGETQYF. CDR3 coding DNA: TGTGCCAGCAGTCTTACAGGGGTAGGAGGAGAGACCCAGTACTTC.

The V gene is TRBV30, the J gene TRBJ2-2, with 8 positions matching TRBD1. J was trimmed by 6 bases and V by 5 bases; bases with no gene match: 2. CDR1 is GTSNPN and CDR2 is SVGIG in the germline V gene (reference sequence). The CDR3 is 12 amino acids. The CDR3 protein is CAWGQGAGELFF. CDR3 coding DNA: TGTGCCTGGGGACAGGGAGCCGGGGAGCTGTTTTTT.

This chain uses TRBV18 with TRBJ1-5, with TRBD1 matching over 7 bases. The length of the CDR3 is 14 residues. V lost 4 bases, J lost 7 bases, and 7 bases stayed unmatched. Germline-derived CDR1 and CDR2 are KGHSH and LQKENI. In nucleotides, the CDR3 is TGTGCCAGCTCACTGGGGGCAGGGGGGCAGCCCCAGCATTTT. It translates to CASSLGAGGQPQHF.

J is TRBJ1-1 and V is TRBV6-1; 7 nucleotides line up with TRBD1. This CDR3 is 15 amino acids long. Germline V gene data show CDR1 as MNHNS and CDR2 as SASEGT. The junction had 7 bases not matched to a gene; V was cut back by 6 bases and J by 0 bases. In DNA, the CDR3 is TGTGCCAGCAGGCCGGACAGGTCGATGAACACTGAAGCTTTCTTT. As protein: CASRPDRSMNTEAFF.

The chain links TRBV29-1 to TRBJ1-1, with TRBD1 as a possible D gene (6 bases). Germline CDR1 is SQVTM and CDR2 is ANQGSEA. The V end was cut by 1 base, the J end by 1 base, with 13 bases between. CDR3 length: 15 amino acids. CDR3 residues: CSVEGGPSGNTEAFF. CDR3 in DNA: TGCAGCGTTGAAGGGGGGCCCTCAGGGAACACTGAAGCTTTCTTT. Complete variable domain (other parts from reference TRBV29-1 and TRBJ1-1): SAVISQKPSRDICQRGTSLTIQCQVDSQVTMMFWYRQQPGQSLTLIATANQGSEATYESGFVIDKFPISRPNLTFSTLTVSNMSPEDSSIYLCSVEGGPSGNTEAFFGQGTRLTVV.

The V and J genes are TRBV4-3 and TRBJ2-1, with 13 bases lining up with TRBD2. V dropped 1 base and J dropped 3; count of bases not matched to a gene: 0. Per the germline V gene, CDR1 is LGHNA and CDR2 is YSLEER. The CDR3 is 16 residues long. CDR3 amino acids: CASSQGTSGGYNEQFF. DNA of the CDR3: TGCGCCAGCAGCCAAGGGACTAGCGGGGGCTACAATGAGCAGTTCTTC.

The J gene is TRBJ1-2, the V gene TRBV6-1, with D possibly being TRBD1 (6 bases). The CDR3 has 15 residues. Trimming cost V 6 bases and J 3 bases, with 17 bases left between them. Germline lookup yields CDR1 MNHNS and CDR2 SASEGT. Written as DNA, the CDR3 is TGTGCCAGCAGGAACTACGACAGGCGCGACTATGGCTACACCTTC. This codes for CASRNYDRRDYGYTF.

This sequence joins TRBV30 and TRBJ1-3; unclear D gene. CDR1 is GTSNPN and CDR2 is SVGIG in the germline V gene (reference sequence). Trimming pared 0 bases from V and 0 bases from J, leaving 6 bases between. The CDR3 is made up of 14 amino acids. CDR3 sequence reads: CAWSVTPSGNTIYF. The CDR3 DNA sequence: TGTGCCTGGAGTGTAACTCCCTCTGGAAACACCATATATTTT.

This clone was counted between two and nine times. The gene calls are TRBV5-1 and TRBJ2-3; TRBD1 agrees at 8 bases. The germline V gene has CDR1 SGHRS and CDR2 YFSETQ. V lost 0 bases and J lost 3; bases outside the gene matches: 6. The CDR3 length is 16 residues. CDR3 DNA sequence: TGCGCCAGCAGCTTGGAGGCAGGGGGCGGGACAGATACGCAGTATTTT. Amino acid sequence: CASSLEAGGGTDTQYF.

This clone came up a few times. Here the CDR3 DNA reads TGCAGCGTTGAACACCACCCGTACTCTCCAGTGTGTAGCAATCAGCCCCAGCATTTT. Its protein is CSVEHHPYSPVCSNQPQHF. The genes are TRBV29-1 and TRBJ1-5, with D unresolved. CDR1 and CDR2 from the germline V gene are SQVTM and ANQGSEA. Deletions cut 2 bases from V and 0 bases from J, with 23 bases between. The CDR3 extends over 19 amino acids. Complete variable domain (other parts from reference TRBV29-1 and TRBJ1-5): SAVISQKPSRDICQRGTSLTIQCQVDSQVTMMFWYRQQPGQSLTLIATANQGSEATYESGFVIDKFPISRPNLTFSTLTVSNMSPEDSSIYLCSVEHHPYSPVCSNQPQHFGDGTRLSIL.

The chain links TRBV2 to TRBJ1-6, with D uncertain. The CDR3 sequence is 11 residues long. Germline V gene data show CDR1 as SNHLY and CDR2 as FYNNEI. The V and J ends lost 7 bases and 13 bases respectively, with 11 bases between them. The chain's CDR3 is CASKLASPLHF. CDR3 nucleotide sequence: TGTGCCAGCAAGCTAGCCTCTCCCCTCCACTTT.

V gene TRBV4-1 combines with J gene TRBJ2-5; 8 positions agree with TRBD1. The CDR3 covers 18 residues. Looked up from germline, CDR1 is MGHRA and CDR2 is YSYEKL. V gave up 0 bases and J gave up 1 base; unmatched junction bases: 10. The CDR3 spells CASSQDSRQGQFQETQYF. DNA of the CDR3: TGCGCCAGCAGCCAAGATTCCCGACAGGGGCAGTTCCAAGAGACCCAGTACTTC.